This T cell receptor (beta chain) is from a study of OX40 agonist ivuxolimab in advanced cancers. Only in-frame clones appear in the TCRdb table, and some are missing; sequencing was by immunoSEQ multiplex PCR. Of some 50,000 clones in the sample, around nine tenths were seen once. Germline loops: CDR1 MNHEY, CDR2 SMNVEV (reference sequence). The CDR3 contains 17 residues. V trimming: 3 bases; J trimming: 5 bases; junction bases outside the gene matches: 7. The clonotype was recovered from an adult with an advanced solid tumor such as melanoma, head and neck, liver or kidney cancer. This sequence joins TRBV27 and TRBJ2-1; TRBD2 aligns across 13 bases. The sample here was CD4+ or CD8+ T cells sorted from blood, taken in a trial of the OX40 agonist ivuxolimab. CDR3 residues: CASSLEGTSGTHNEQFF. The CDR3 DNA reads as TGTGCCAGCAGTTTGGAGGGGACTAGCGGGACCCACAATGAGCAGTTCTTC.